Presented here are 30 T cell receptor beta chains from one specimen sequenced in a study of T cell repertoires in cytomegalovirus infection. MiXCR, run by TCRdb on the reads, gives a single entry per CDR3 protein. The sample records around 740,000 distinct CDR3 sequences, 35% to 40% being singletons. Material for sequencing was PBMCs. The receptor source for this set is a human donor in good health (CMV status not recorded). Some clones in this sample may be carry-over from other donors' samples.

The V call is TRBV28, the J call TRBJ1-4; D gene ambiguous. Trimming pared 3 bases from V and 3 bases from J, leaving 17 bases between. Per germline, CDR1 MDHEN and CDR2 SYDVKM. This CDR3 spans 17 amino acids. In DNA form, the CDR3 reads TGTGCCAGCAGTTTTTCCCCCTTTGTGAGGCCTAATGAAAAACTGTTTTTT. Protein product: CASSFSPFVRPNEKLFF.

This rearrangement joins TRBV11-2 to TRBJ2-3; no definite D call. Trimming stripped 0 bases from V and 1 base from J, with 17 bases between. CDR1 SGHAT and CDR2 FQNNGV come from the germline V gene. The CDR3 covers 18 residues. CDR3 protein: CASSLDFLAPAGTDTQYF. CDR3 coding DNA: TGTGCCAGCAGCTTAGATTTTTTGGCTCCCGCCGGCACAGATACGCAGTATTTT.

This clonotype was detected once. The chain links TRBV5-6 to TRBJ2-7; 10 bases line up with TRBD1. The CDR3 runs 16 residues. CDR1 and CDR2 (germline): SGHDT, YYEEEE. V lost 0 bases to trimming and J lost 2 bases; unmatched junction nucleotides: 5. The CDR3 coding sequence is TGTGCCAGCAGCTTGGAGGGGACAGGGGACCCCTACGAGCAGTACTTC. Residues: CASSLEGTGDPYEQYF.

The chain joins TRBV5-5 to TRBJ1-1; D is perhaps TRBD1 (6 bases). Germline V CDR1 and CDR2: SGHKS, YYEKEE (reference sequence). This CDR3 contains 13 residues. Trimming took 7 bases from V and 2 from J, leaving 12 bases between them. CDR3 nucleotide sequence: TGTGCCAGCGAAGGGACACGAAACACTGAAGCTTTCTTT. Translation: CASEGTRNTEAFF.

The table lists this clonotype with a few counts. This chain links TRBV7-2 with TRBJ1-5; no firm D call. The CDR3 has 15 amino acids. CDR1 is SGHTA and CDR2 is FQGNSA in the germline V gene. V gave up 2 bases and J gave up 11 bases, with 19 bases separating them. The CDR3 DNA reads as TGTGCCAGCAGCTTAATCCTGACCCCTCGGGAGGCCCAGCATTTT. Translated, it gives CASSLILTPREAQHF. Drawing the rest from reference TRBV7-2 and TRBJ1-5, the complete variable domain is GAGVSQSPSNKVTEKGKDVELRCDPISGHTALYWYRQSLGQGLEFLIYFQGNSAPDKSGLPSDRFSAERTGGSVSTLTIQRTQQEDSAVYLCASSLILTPREAQHFGDGTRLSIL.

This clonotype was picked up many times. The chain has TRBV28 and TRBJ1-1, with TRBD1 as a possible D gene (5 bases). Germline-derived CDR1 and CDR2 are MDHEN and SYDVKM. There are 15 residues in the CDR3. Trimming left V 6 bases short and J 2 bases short, with 16 bases between. CDR3 amino acids: CASRRAVGLNTEAFF. The CDR3 coding sequence is TGTGCCAGCAGGAGGGCTGTGGGGCTAAACACTGAAGCTTTCTTT.

The chain uses TRBV19 and TRBJ2-1, with 7 bases lining up with TRBD1. V trimming: 3 bases; J trimming: 6 bases; junction bases outside the gene matches: 5. CDR1 LNHDA and CDR2 SQIVND come from the germline V gene (reference sequence). The CDR3 has 14 amino acids. In nucleotides, the CDR3 is TGTGCCAGTAGTATTGTAGACAGGGCCAATGAGCAGTTCTTC. Encoded protein: CASSIVDRANEQFF.

Details on this clonotype: This may be a read error: a much more frequent sequence differs by one nucleotide. The chain joins TRBV7-2 to TRBJ2-3, with unresolved D. Germline-derived CDR1 and CDR2 are SGHTA and FQGNSA. The CDR3 is made up of 11 amino acids. CDR3 sequence (DNA): TGTGCCAGCAGCTTGATAGATACGCAGTGTTTT. As protein: CASSLIDTQCF.

This clonotype has a count of ten or more. This chain connects TRBV6-1 to TRBJ2-7; 8 nucleotides agree with TRBD2. The V gene's germline CDR1 is MNHNS and CDR2 SASEGT. V dropped 7 bases and J dropped 5; count of bases not matched to a gene: 16. CDR3 length: 16 residues. CDR3: CASTQAVPSGSHEQYF. CDR3 sequence (DNA): TGTGCCAGCACCCAAGCCGTCCCGAGCGGGAGCCACGAGCAGTACTTC.

This clonotype was counted ten times or more. This chain connects TRBV7-2 to TRBJ2-1; D is perhaps TRBD2 (6 bases). This CDR3 has 15 amino acids. Per the germline V gene, CDR1 is SGHTA and CDR2 is FQGNSA. V was cut by 3 bases and J by 4 bases, with 13 bases left in between. CDR3 in DNA: TGTGCCAGCAGCTTGGGACTCGGAAGGTACAATGAGCAGTTCTTC. It specifies CASSLGLGRYNEQFF. Using reference TRBV7-2 and TRBJ2-1 for the parts outside the CDR3, the full variable domain is GAGVSQSPSNKVTEKGKDVELRCDPISGHTALYWYRQSLGQGLEFLIYFQGNSAPDKSGLPSDRFSAERTGGSVSTLTIQRTQQEDSAVYLCASSLGLGRYNEQFFGPGTRLTVL.

In this sample, this clonotype turned up many times. V gene TRBV28 combines with J gene TRBJ2-1, with 9 bases aligning to TRBD2. CDR1 and CDR2 from the germline V gene are MDHEN and SYDVKM. The CDR3 contains 13 residues. V gave up 6 bases and J gave up 6 bases; unmatched junction bases: 3. The CDR3 DNA is TGTGCCAGCAGAGGACTAGCGTTCAATGAGCAGTTCTTC. It translates to CASRGLAFNEQFF. Filled out from reference TRBV28 and TRBJ2-1, the complete variable domain reads DVKVTQSSRYLVKRTGEKVFLECVQDMDHENMFWYRQDPGLGLRLIYFSYDVKMKEKGDIPEGYSVSREKKERFSLILESASTNQTSMYLCASRGLAFNEQFFGPGTRLTVL.

The gene calls are TRBV6-2 or TRBV6-3 and TRBJ2-7, with TRBD2 matching 7 bases. The CDR3 extends over 15 amino acids. In germline, CDR1 is MNHEY, CDR2 SVGEGT. V lost 5 bases, J lost 4 bases, and 11 bases stayed unmatched. The CDR3: CASSTPGAGGYEQYF. Here the CDR3 DNA reads TGTGCCAGCAGTACTCCTGGGGCCGGGGGGTACGAGCAGTACTTC.

This chain uses TRBV5-1 with TRBJ2-7; 10 bases align to TRBD1. V was pared by 0 bases and J by 5 bases, with 5 bases of the junction left unmatched. Germline V CDR1 and CDR2: SGHRS, YFSETQ. The CDR3 is made up of 15 amino acids. The CDR3 reads CASSLAGTGVDEQYF. CDR3 coding DNA: TGCGCCAGCAGCTTGGCCGGGACAGGGGTGGACGAGCAGTACTTC.

The chain uses TRBV6-8 and TRBJ2-7, with 11 bases identical to TRBD2. The CDR3 sequence is 18 residues long. The J segment lost 1 base and the V segment lost 6 bases, leaving 14 bases of the junction unmatched. Germline V CDR1 and CDR2: MNHGY, SAAAGT. CDR3 protein: CASSRTSGSLAGSYEQYF. CDR3 bases: TGTGCCAGCAGCCGTACTAGCGGGAGTTTAGCGGGGTCCTACGAGCAGTACTTC.

Ten or more counts support this clonotype. The chain joins TRBV7-2 to TRBJ2-5; TRBD2 aligns across 7 bases. CDR3 length equals 12 residues. Per the germline V gene, CDR1 is SGHTA and CDR2 is FQGNSA. The V gene end was trimmed by 6 bases and the J gene end by 5 bases; junction bases not matched to a gene: 3. This chain's CDR3 is CASRRAGETQYF. CDR3 nucleotides: TGTGCCAGCAGACGAGCGGGGGAGACCCAGTACTTC.

The CDR3 nucleotides are TGTGCCAGCAGTACCTCTAGCGGGGGGGCGATAGATACGCAGTATTTT. Encoded protein: CASSTSSGGAIDTQYF. The chain couples TRBV28 to TRBJ2-3; TRBD2 aligns across 12 bases. This CDR3 has 16 amino acids. The germline V gene encodes CDR1 MDHEN and CDR2 SYDVKM. The junction had 8 bases not matched to a gene; V was cut back by 5 bases and J by 5 bases.

The genes are TRBV20-1 and TRBJ1-1; TRBD1 might be the D (5 bases). The CDR3 covers 17 residues. V was cut by 3 bases and J by 0 bases, with 20 bases left in between. CDR1 and CDR2 (germline): DFQATT, SNEGSKA (reference sequence). The CDR3 sequence is CSASGLGVQKMNTEAFF. The CDR3 DNA reads TGCAGTGCTAGCGGCCTGGGGGTCCAGAAAATGAACACTGAAGCTTTCTTT.

For this clonotype: The germline gene is not matched at one end of the junction; a read error may be the cause. The chain carries TRBV7-2 and TRBJ2-7; TRBD1 matches at 7 bases. The length of the CDR3 is 13 residues. Per the germline V gene, CDR1 is SGHTA and CDR2 is FQGNSA. The CDR3 is CAISIRQGYENYF. CDR3 DNA: TGTGCCATCAGCATAAGACAGGGCTACGAGAATTACTTC.

The chain combines TRBV5-1 with TRBJ2-3; 11 bases agree with TRBD2. There are 16 residues in the CDR3. The ends lost 2 bases at V and 4 bases at J; junction bases unmatched: 6. Germline V gene data show CDR1 as SGHRS and CDR2 as YFSETQ. The CDR3 spells CASSLPTSGAADTQYF. CDR3 nucleotides: TGCGCCAGCAGCTTACCGACTAGCGGGGCCGCAGATACGCAGTATTTT.

The V call is TRBV6-1, the J call TRBJ2-3, with D unresolved. Germline V gene sequence: CDR1 MNHNS, CDR2 SASEGT. This CDR3 contains 15 residues. The V end lost 4 bases, the J end lost 5 bases, and 16 bases lay between the germline ends. CDR3 coding DNA: TGTGCCAGCAGTGCTGTAGGAAGCTTAGGAGATACGCAGTATTTT. Its protein product is CASSAVGSLGDTQYF.

This clonotype was observed a few times. The chain combines TRBV7-8 with TRBJ2-7; D is possibly TRBD2 (6 bases). CDR1 and CDR2 from the germline V gene are SGHVS and FQNEAQ. This CDR3 has 17 residues. V was shortened by 0 bases and J by 1 base, with 16 bases between the two germline ends. In nucleotides, the CDR3 is TGTGCCAGCAGCTTAGCGGCGGGCCTAGCGCAGTCCTACGAGCAGTACTTC. It encodes CASSLAAGLAQSYEQYF.

Remarks on this clonotype: With a much larger clone just one base away, this may be a read error. This chain joins TRBV7-8 and TRBJ2-7; 7 bases map to TRBD1. CDR1 is SGHVS and CDR2 is FQNEAQ in the germline V gene. The V segment lost 2 bases and the J segment 6 bases; nucleotides outside the gene matches: 10. The CDR3 totals 15 residues. The CDR3 DNA reads as TGTGCCAGCAGCTTAAAAGGGGGCCATTTCTCCGAGCAGTACTTC. It codes for CASSLKGGHFSEQYF.

The rearrangement uses TRBV10-3 and TRBJ1-6, with D uncertain. The V gene lost 1 base and the J gene lost 4 bases, with 5 bases spanning the gap. This CDR3 comprises 14 residues. The germline gives CDR1 ENHRY, CDR2 SYGVKD. CDR3: CAISEYAYNSPLHF. CDR3 bases: TGTGCCATCAGTGAGTACGCATATAATTCACCCCTCCACTTT.

This clonotype was seen a handful of times. This chain uses TRBV27 with TRBJ1-2; tentative D call: TRBD1 (5 bases). With 5 bases removed from V and 2 bases from J, the gap between germline ends came to 15 bases. Germline V gene data show CDR1 as MNHEY and CDR2 as SMNVEV (reference sequence). The CDR3 has 15 amino acids. CDR3 loop: CASSAHRDGNYGYTF. The CDR3 coding sequence is TGTGCCAGCAGTGCCCACCGGGACGGCAACTATGGCTACACCTTC.

This clonotype was detected ten times or more. J is TRBJ1-1 and V is TRBV7-4; D is undetermined. V was cut by 1 base and J by 4 bases, with 16 bases left in between. Germline V gene lookup returns CDR1 SGHVT and CDR2 SQSDAQ. This CDR3 is 16 amino acids long. The CDR3 DNA follows: TGTGCCAGCAGCTTAGGGGGAAGGGAAGGGCTCACTGAAGCTTTCTTT. This gives the protein CASSLGGREGLTEAFF.

The chain carries TRBV27 and TRBJ2-7; 7 nucleotides align to TRBD2. This CDR3 is built from 15 residues. V was clipped by 8 bases and J by 0 bases; unmatched bases: 10. CDR1 and CDR2 (germline): MNHEY, SMNVEV (reference sequence). CDR3 coding DNA: TGTGCCAGCCGAGGAGGGACTACGAGCTCCTACGAGCAGTACTTC. Residues: CASRGGTTSSYEQYF.

A few counts support this clonotype. The chain couples TRBV5-1 to TRBJ1-4; no definite D call. The CDR3 runs 16 residues. Germline V lookup: CDR1 SGHRS, CDR2 YFSETQ. The V and J ends lost 2 bases and 0 bases respectively, with 11 bases between them. CDR3 residues: CASSLTGSTTNEKLFF. The DNA of the CDR3 is TGCGCCAGCAGCTTAACCGGGTCCACAACTAATGAAAAACTGTTTTTT.

The chain uses TRBV6-1 and TRBJ2-1; weak D call: TRBD2 (5 bases). Between the trimmed V and J ends, which lost 1 base and 7 bases, there was a span of 29 bases. The CDR3 extends over 20 amino acids. CDR1 and CDR2 (germline): MNHNS, SASEGT. The CDR3, as DNA: TGTGCCAGCAGTGAAGTGAGGAGGTCTAGCCCAAAAGTTGTGGGGAATGAGCAGTTCTTC. It codes for CASSEVRRSSPKVVGNEQFF.

This clonotype was seen a few times. This chain links TRBV7-8 with TRBJ2-3; D may be TRBD1 or TRBD2 (5 bases each). This CDR3 has 16 amino acids. Trimming took off 5 bases at V and 2 bases at J, with 17 bases between the two ends. The germline V gene has CDR1 SGHVS and CDR2 FQNEAQ. CDR3 in DNA: TGTGCCAGCAGCCCGACGACAGCGAGGGCCACAGATACGCAGTATTTT. The encoded protein is CASSPTTARATDTQYF.

This clonotype occurred a few times. This rearrangement joins TRBV7-2 to TRBJ1-3; the D gene is possibly TRBD1 (6 bases). The germline V gene has CDR1 SGHTA and CDR2 FQGNSA. V was shortened by 4 bases and J by 1 base, with 14 bases between the two germline ends. The CDR3 consists of 16 residues. CDR3 coding DNA: TGTGCCAGCAGCTCCCCAGGGGCCGGATCTGGAAACACCATATATTTT. It codes for CASSSPGAGSGNTIYF.